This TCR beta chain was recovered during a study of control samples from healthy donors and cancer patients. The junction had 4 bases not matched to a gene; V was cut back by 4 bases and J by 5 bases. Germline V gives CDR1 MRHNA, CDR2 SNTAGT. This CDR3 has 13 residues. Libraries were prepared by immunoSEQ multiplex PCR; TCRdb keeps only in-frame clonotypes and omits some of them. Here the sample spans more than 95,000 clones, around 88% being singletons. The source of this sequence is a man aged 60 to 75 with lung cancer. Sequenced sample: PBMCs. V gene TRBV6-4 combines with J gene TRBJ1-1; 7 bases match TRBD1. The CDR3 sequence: CASSVDRATEAFF. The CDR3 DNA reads TGTGCCAGCAGTGTAGACAGGGCAACTGAAGCTTTCTTT.